A single sample gave rise to the 6 T cell receptor beta chains below, sequenced in a study of beta chain features in type 1 diabetes. Expressed TCRB transcripts were sequenced because the isolated RNA had all been reverse transcribed beforehand. This table comes from immunoSEQ multiplex PCR, and its TCRdb copy is limited to in-frame clones, with some not included. The sample yields about 42,000 clones, 50% seen once. Sequencing was done on a sample of stem cell memory CD4+ T cells from blood. These receptors were collected from a woman younger than 45 in good health.

The gene calls are TRBV5-1 and TRBJ2-5; 7 positions match TRBD2. The germline V gene encodes CDR1 SGHRS and CDR2 YFSETQ. The CDR3 spans 17 residues. The junction had 15 bases not matched to a gene; V was cut back by 0 bases and J by 7 bases. CDR3 sequence reads: CASSLELPSGFAATQYF. In DNA, the CDR3 is TGCGCCAGCAGCTTGGAGTTGCCTAGCGGCTTCGCGGCGACCCAGTACTTC.

This chain uses TRBV29-1 with TRBJ2-1; possible D gene TRBD2, 6 bases. The CDR3 sequence is 15 residues long. CDR1 is SQVTM and CDR2 is ANQGSEA in the germline V gene. The V gene lost 5 bases and the J gene lost 0 bases, with 14 bases spanning the gap. The DNA for the CDR3 is TGCAGCGTTTTCGGGGGTCCCAGCTCCTACAATGAGCAGTTCTTC. It codes for CSVFGGPSSYNEQFF.

This CDR3 is CASSVQGANEKLFF. The CDR3 bases are TGTGCCAGCAGCGTCCAGGGGGCTAATGAAAAACTGTTTTTT. This chain uses TRBV9 with TRBJ1-4; 7 nucleotides align to TRBD1. V gave up 2 bases and J gave up 3 bases; unmatched junction bases: 1. Germline V lookup: CDR1 SGDLS, CDR2 YYNGEE. The CDR3 covers 14 residues. Full variable domain (rest looked up from reference TRBV9 and TRBJ1-4): DSGVTQTPKHLITATGQRVTLRCSPRSGDLSVYWYQQSLDQGLQFLIQYYNGEERAKGNILERFSAQQFPDLHSELNLSSLELGDSALYFCASSVQGANEKLFFGSGTQLSVL.

This chain links TRBV2 with TRBJ2-7; 8 nucleotides line up with TRBD1. With 4 bases clipped from V and 3 bases from J, the junction kept 2 bases outside the gene matches. The CDR3 extends over 13 amino acids. The germline gives CDR1 SNHLY, CDR2 FYNNEI. CDR3 protein: CASSGDRGYEQYF. Here the CDR3 DNA reads TGTGCCAGCAGTGGAGACAGGGGCTACGAGCAGTACTTC.

This clone is a singleton in its sample. The V and J genes are TRBV2 and TRBJ2-1; D remains ambiguous. The V gene lost 0 bases and the J gene lost 7 bases, with 19 bases spanning the gap. The germline V gene has CDR1 SNHLY and CDR2 FYNNEI. The CDR3 has 17 residues. This chain's CDR3 is CASSEARRSDLRNEQFF. In DNA form, the CDR3 reads TGTGCCAGCAGTGAAGCGCGAAGGAGCGACCTACGGAATGAGCAGTTCTTC.

This clone was seen a few times. This rearrangement joins TRBV5-4 to TRBJ1-4; TRBD1 aligns across 9 bases. This CDR3 is 15 amino acids long. Germline CDR1 reads SGHNT; CDR2 reads YYREEE (reference sequence). Trimming cost V 6 bases and J 5 bases; bases outside gene matches: 8. In DNA, the CDR3 is TGTGCCAGCACCGTCTTTGGGACAGGGAATGAAAAACTGTTTTTT. Its translation is CASTVFGTGNEKLFF.